The next 2 T cell receptor beta chains were all read from a single sample in a study of response to subunit inactivated influenza vaccine. MiXCR was run by TCRdb on the RT-PCR reads, yielding one entry per CDR3 protein. The sample records hundreds of thousands of distinct CDR3 sequences, about 25% being singletons. The specimen was CD4+ T cells sorted from PBMCs, collected more than 4 days after vaccination. The source of these receptors is a man over 45 who received an inactivated influenza vaccine.

The chain couples TRBV5-6 to TRBJ2-3, with 9 bases lining up with TRBD2. J gave up 1 base and V 1 base, and 7 bases lay outside the gene matches. CDR1 is SGHDT and CDR2 is YYEEEE in the germline V gene. The length of the CDR3 is 17 residues. CDR3 region: CASSLPGLAEGTDTQYF. DNA for the CDR3: TGTGCCAGCAGCTTGCCGGGACTAGCAGAAGGCACAGATACGCAGTATTTT.

In nucleotides, the CDR3 is TGCAGCGTTGAAATGCCGACTAGCGGACAGCAGTACTTC. This translates into CSVEMPTSGQQYF. The chain joins TRBV29-1 to TRBJ2-7; 9 bases match TRBD2. Germline V gives CDR1 SQVTM, CDR2 ANQGSEA. The CDR3 consists of 13 residues. J was trimmed by 8 bases and V by 2 bases; bases with no gene match: 7.